This is a list of T cell receptor beta chains from one sample in a study of shared clonotypes between healthy human individuals. Sequencing used immunoSEQ multiplex PCR; TCRdb keeps in-frame clones, though not all of them. Among fewer than 1.4 million clones, about 80% were seen once, and the ten largest hold roughly 0.61%. Sequencing was carried out using memory CD4+ T cells from PBMCs. The source is a man aged 18 to 29 in good health. Some clones in this sample may be carry-over from other donors' samples. Each CDR3 is given with its conserved first and last residue. Each record gives: J gene, clone size, V gene, D gene, CDR3 DNA, CDR3 protein. A D gene is named only where the DNA matches it firmly. Part of the rows lack a size; the others show once, few, many or a class for expanded clones.

j_call: TRBJ1-2
clone_size: -
v_call: TRBV5-1
d_call: -
cdr3_nt: TGCGCCAGCAGCGCCCAGGGACGTAGCTATGGCTACACCTTC
cdr3_aa: CASSAQGRSYGYTF

j_call: TRBJ2-7
clone_size: -
v_call: TRBV27
d_call: -
cdr3_nt: TGTGCCAGCAGTTCAAGCTGGGTCCTCTACGAGCAGTACTTC
cdr3_aa: CASSSSWVLYEQYF

j_call: TRBJ1-1
clone_size: -
v_call: TRBV6-6
d_call: -
cdr3_nt: TGTGCCAGCAGCCCCCGTCCCAGCACTGAAGCTTTCTTT
cdr3_aa: CASSPRPSTEAFF

j_call: TRBJ1-1
clone_size: -
v_call: TRBV21-1
d_call: -
cdr3_nt: TGTGCCAGCAGCAAAGTTAGACAGAACACTGAAGCTTTCTTT
cdr3_aa: CASSKVRQNTEAFF

j_call: TRBJ2-5
clone_size: -
v_call: TRBV4-3
d_call: -
cdr3_nt: TGCGCCAGCAGCCAATCACCGAGGAGCCAAGAGACCCAGTACTTC
cdr3_aa: CASSQSPRSQETQYF

j_call: TRBJ2-5
clone_size: -
v_call: TRBV20-1
d_call: -
cdr3_nt: TGCAGATTTGGATGGGGAGAGACCCAGTACTTC
cdr3_aa: CRFGWGETQYF

j_call: TRBJ2-1
clone_size: few
v_call: TRBV5-1
d_call: TRBD1
cdr3_nt: TGCGCCAGCAGCAAGGACAGGGGGAATGAGCAGTTCTTC
cdr3_aa: CASSKDRGNEQFF

j_call: TRBJ2-1
clone_size: -
v_call: TRBV11-2
d_call: -
cdr3_nt: TGTGCCAGCAGCTTAGGTGCTGCAGTCTACAATGAGCAGTTCTTC
cdr3_aa: CASSLGAAVYNEQFF

j_call: TRBJ2-3
clone_size: -
v_call: TRBV5-6
d_call: -
cdr3_nt: TGTGCCAGCAGCGCCTACAAGGATACGCAGTATTTT
cdr3_aa: CASSAYKDTQYF

j_call: TRBJ2-2
clone_size: -
v_call: TRBV19
d_call: -
cdr3_nt: TGTGCCAGAGGACGTGGGACGACCGGGGAGCTGTTTTTT
cdr3_aa: CARGRGTTGELFF

j_call: TRBJ2-2
clone_size: -
v_call: TRBV6-5
d_call: -
cdr3_nt: TGTGCCAGCAGTTACAACTCCGGGGTCGCCGGGGAGCTGTTTTTT
cdr3_aa: CASSYNSGVAGELFF

j_call: TRBJ2-5
clone_size: -
v_call: TRBV5-1
d_call: TRBD2
cdr3_nt: TGCGCCAGCAGCAATATAGCGGGAGGCGTCGCGGAGACCCAGTACTTC
cdr3_aa: CASSNIAGGVAETQYF

j_call: TRBJ1-4
clone_size: -
v_call: TRBV18
d_call: -
cdr3_nt: TGTGCCAGCTCACCACCGTCTATGGGGGATGAAAAACTGTTTTTT
cdr3_aa: CASSPPSMGDEKLFF

j_call: TRBJ1-1
clone_size: -
v_call: TRBV7-2
d_call: -
cdr3_nt: TGTGCCAGCAGCTTAGTAGTAAACACTGAAGCTTTCTTT
cdr3_aa: CASSLVVNTEAFF

j_call: TRBJ1-1
clone_size: -
v_call: TRBV28
d_call: -
cdr3_nt: TGTGCCAGCACAGTGGGTGGCACTGAAGCTTTCTTT
cdr3_aa: CASTVGGTEAFF

j_call: TRBJ1-2
clone_size: -
v_call: TRBV7-3
d_call: -
cdr3_nt: TGTGCCAGCAGCACCTCAGGGGTCGGGGGCTATGGCTACACCTTC
cdr3_aa: CASSTSGVGGYGYTF

j_call: TRBJ2-1
clone_size: -
v_call: TRBV5-5
d_call: TRBD2
cdr3_nt: TGTGCCAGCGGCACCTGGGGACTAGCGGGAGATTCGTACAATGAGCAGTTCTTC
cdr3_aa: CASGTWGLAGDSYNEQFF

j_call: TRBJ2-3
clone_size: -
v_call: TRBV5-1
d_call: TRBD2
cdr3_nt: TGCGCCAGCAGCTTGGCTGTAGCGGGAGGGTACACCTTCAGCACAGATACGCAGTATTTT
cdr3_aa: CASSLAVAGGYTFSTDTQYF

j_call: TRBJ2-5
clone_size: -
v_call: TRBV28
d_call: -
cdr3_nt: TGTGCCAGCAGTTCACTTGGGGGCGAAGAGACCCAGTACTTC
cdr3_aa: CASSSLGGEETQYF

j_call: TRBJ1-4
clone_size: once
v_call: TRBV7-9
d_call: -
cdr3_nt: TGTGCCAGCAGCTTAGATCGGAGGCGGGCCCGCAATGAAAAACTGTTTTTT
cdr3_aa: CASSLDRRRARNEKLFF

j_call: TRBJ1-1
clone_size: -
v_call: TRBV18
d_call: TRBD1
cdr3_nt: TGTGCCAGCTCACCAAGGACAGGGAACATGAACACTGAAGCTTTCTTT
cdr3_aa: CASSPRTGNMNTEAFF

j_call: TRBJ2-3
clone_size: -
v_call: TRBV27
d_call: TRBD2
cdr3_nt: TGTGCCAGCAGTGGGAGCGGACTAGACACAGATACGCAGTATTTT
cdr3_aa: CASSGSGLDTDTQYF

j_call: TRBJ2-7
clone_size: -
v_call: TRBV7-9
d_call: -
cdr3_nt: TGTGCCAGCAGCTCCCCGAGGTCGGGGGAACGGTACTTC
cdr3_aa: CASSSPRSGERYF

j_call: TRBJ2-5
clone_size: -
v_call: TRBV5-1
d_call: -
cdr3_nt: TGCGCCAGCAGCTTACAACAGCTCCAAGAGACCCAGTACTTC
cdr3_aa: CASSLQQLQETQYF

j_call: TRBJ2-3
clone_size: -
v_call: TRBV5-1
d_call: TRBD1
cdr3_nt: TGCGCCAGCAGCCCTAACCCACAGGGGTCCCCCGAGACGCAGTATTTT
cdr3_aa: CASSPNPQGSPETQYF

j_call: TRBJ2-5
clone_size: -
v_call: TRBV2
d_call: TRBD2
cdr3_nt: TGTGCCAGCGGGAGTAGCGGGAGAGAGACCCAGTACTTC
cdr3_aa: CASGSSGRETQYF

j_call: TRBJ2-2
clone_size: -
v_call: TRBV27
d_call: TRBD1
cdr3_nt: TGTGCCAGCAGTTCCCTCGGACAGGGTGAGAGCGCCGGGGAGCTGTTTTTT
cdr3_aa: CASSSLGQGESAGELFF

j_call: TRBJ1-4
clone_size: -
v_call: TRBV28
d_call: TRBD1
cdr3_nt: TGTGCCAGCAGTTTATCGCAGGGGGCGCGTGAAAAACTGTTTTTT
cdr3_aa: CASSLSQGAREKLFF

j_call: TRBJ1-5
clone_size: -
v_call: TRBV5-1
d_call: -
cdr3_nt: TGCGCCAGCAGGCTGGACTCCAATCAGCCCCAGCATTTT
cdr3_aa: CASRLDSNQPQHF

j_call: TRBJ2-1
clone_size: -
v_call: TRBV5-6
d_call: -
cdr3_nt: TGTGCCAGCAGCTTGGCGCAGGGGATTGGCGAGCAGTTCTTC
cdr3_aa: CASSLAQGIGEQFF

j_call: TRBJ2-7
clone_size: -
v_call: TRBV28
d_call: -
cdr3_nt: TGTGCCAGCAGGAACGTTCTCTACGAGCAGTACTTC
cdr3_aa: CASRNVLYEQYF

j_call: TRBJ1-1
clone_size: -
v_call: TRBV28
d_call: -
cdr3_nt: TGTGCCAGCAGTTTATTGTGGGCTGAAGCTTTCTTT
cdr3_aa: CASSLLWAEAFF

j_call: TRBJ2-5
clone_size: few
v_call: TRBV4-1
d_call: -
cdr3_nt: TGCGCCAGCAGCCAAGATTCAGGTTTTCCCACCGGCGAGACCCAGTACTTC
cdr3_aa: CASSQDSGFPTGETQYF

j_call: TRBJ2-5
clone_size: -
v_call: TRBV2
d_call: TRBD2
cdr3_nt: TGTGCCAGCAGTGAGCGGGAGGGCCGAGAGACCCAGTACTTC
cdr3_aa: CASSEREGRETQYF

j_call: TRBJ1-2
clone_size: few
v_call: TRBV30
d_call: -
cdr3_nt: TGTGCCTGGAGTCTTACCGCAACACTTGGCTACACCTTC
cdr3_aa: CAWSLTATLGYTF

j_call: TRBJ2-7
clone_size: few
v_call: TRBV19
d_call: -
cdr3_nt: TGTGCCAGTAGTATGAGAGGGGTTGGATACGAGCAGTACTTC
cdr3_aa: CASSMRGVGYEQYF

j_call: TRBJ2-7
clone_size: once
v_call: TRBV11-2
d_call: TRBD1
cdr3_nt: TGTGCCAGCAGCTTACTTTGGGGACAGGGGGCCTACGAGCAGTACTTC
cdr3_aa: CASSLLWGQGAYEQYF

j_call: TRBJ1-4
clone_size: -
v_call: TRBV5-4
d_call: -
cdr3_nt: TGTGCCAGCAGCGTGGACGCTGGTGGGGGTGAAAAACTGTTTTTT
cdr3_aa: CASSVDAGGGEKLFF

j_call: TRBJ1-1
clone_size: few
v_call: TRBV25-1
d_call: -
cdr3_nt: TGTGCCAGCAGTCCGGGGGCGAACACTGAAGCTTTCTTT
cdr3_aa: CASSPGANTEAFF

j_call: TRBJ2-2
clone_size: -
v_call: TRBV4-2
d_call: TRBD2
cdr3_nt: TGTGCCAGCAGCCAAGTCCTAGCGGGAGGGGTCACCGGGGAGCTGTTTTTT
cdr3_aa: CASSQVLAGGVTGELFF

j_call: TRBJ2-2
clone_size: few
v_call: TRBV18
d_call: TRBD1
cdr3_nt: TGTGCCAGCTCACCAGGAATCGGGACAGGCACCGGGGAGCTGTTTTTT
cdr3_aa: CASSPGIGTGTGELFF

j_call: TRBJ2-7
clone_size: -
v_call: TRBV7-2
d_call: TRBD2
cdr3_nt: TGTGCCAGCAGCTTAGTAGGTGGGAGGGCCTACTACGAGCAGTACTTC
cdr3_aa: CASSLVGGRAYYEQYF

j_call: TRBJ1-1
clone_size: -
v_call: TRBV28
d_call: TRBD1
cdr3_nt: TGTGCCAGCAGCCGACAGGGGTGGGCTGAAGCTTTCTTT
cdr3_aa: CASSRQGWAEAFF

j_call: TRBJ2-1
clone_size: -
v_call: TRBV7-8
d_call: -
cdr3_nt: TGTGCCAGCAGGGAGGGGCAGGGTGCCTACAATGAGCAGTTCTTC
cdr3_aa: CASREGQGAYNEQFF

j_call: TRBJ2-7
clone_size: -
v_call: TRBV5-1
d_call: -
cdr3_nt: TGCGCCAGCAGCTTGCAAGGGGGTGGGTACGAGCAGTACTTC
cdr3_aa: CASSLQGGGYEQYF

j_call: TRBJ2-4
clone_size: -
v_call: TRBV19
d_call: TRBD1
cdr3_nt: TGTGCCAGTACCGCCGCAGGGGGCGTCAACATTCAGTACTTC
cdr3_aa: CASTAAGGVNIQYF

j_call: TRBJ2-7
clone_size: -
v_call: TRBV4-1
d_call: -
cdr3_nt: TGCGCCAGCAGCCGTAGACAGCTTAGCTACGAGCAGTACTTC
cdr3_aa: CASSRRQLSYEQYF

j_call: TRBJ2-1
clone_size: -
v_call: TRBV5-6
d_call: TRBD2
cdr3_nt: TGTGCCAGCAGCACCCGGGACTACTTCTACAATGAGCAGTTCTTC
cdr3_aa: CASSTRDYFYNEQFF

j_call: TRBJ1-5
clone_size: -
v_call: TRBV30
d_call: -
cdr3_nt: TGTGCCTGGAGTAGGGGGTTCCAGCCCCAGCATTTT
cdr3_aa: CAWSRGFQPQHF

j_call: TRBJ2-5
clone_size: -
v_call: TRBV7-3
d_call: -
cdr3_nt: TGTGCCAGCAGCTTAATGGGGGGCGAAGAGTCCCAGTACTTC
cdr3_aa: CASSLMGGEESQYF

j_call: TRBJ2-7
clone_size: -
v_call: TRBV10-3
d_call: -
cdr3_nt: TGTGCCATCAGTGCGAGCAGGGGAAGCTCCTACGAGCAGTACTTC
cdr3_aa: CAISASRGSSYEQYF

j_call: TRBJ2-2
clone_size: once
v_call: TRBV11-3
d_call: -
cdr3_nt: TGTGCCAGCAGCCCGGGGACGGGCTTGGGGCTGTTTTTT
cdr3_aa: CASSPGTGLGLFF

j_call: TRBJ1-3
clone_size: few
v_call: TRBV28
d_call: -
cdr3_nt: TGTGCCAGCAGTACCCTGAAAACCTCTGGAAACACCATATATTTT
cdr3_aa: CASSTLKTSGNTIYF